This TCR beta chain was recorded in a study of T cell responses to AZD1222 COVID-19 vaccine (dated by TCRdb to about 2021). Regarding the study in general: AZD1222 recipients given second doses at about 4 weeks or at about 12 weeks were pooled, since spike-specific TCR depth and breadth were not found to differ between the two schedules. TCR sequencing covered approximately 230 trial participants: 200 to 220 given two doses of AZD1222 and 26 given two doses of MenACWY control vaccine. Trial participants were enrolled by age into 18-55, 56-69 and 70-plus year subgroups, with roughly 160, 29 and 62 TCR-sequenced participants respectively.

According to the study, the label for this sample's time point signals: baseline before first vaccination. Vaccinee samples were obtained from the UK trials COV001 and COV002, which included a single-blind randomized controlled phase 2/3 trial of AZD1222 (ChAdOx1 nCoV-19) in healthy adults. For TCRbeta chain sequencing, PBMC samples were collected from trial participants at day 0 and at day 28 after the second dose. Findings and caveats that apply to the study as a whole: Conclusions about previously exposed vaccinees are limited because only six or seven AZD1222 recipients were SARS-CoV-2 seropositive at baseline. Participants were mostly white British, with more females than males. The authors suggested clonal diversity may have been underestimated. The whole spike protein was spanned by vaccine-associated CD4 TCRs, and dominant responses were seen in regions 160-218 and 743-854. No day 14 peak-response samples were available, so repertoires were characterized only after the peak T cell response. The 56-69-year group was small, and its depth increase did not reach significance, likely because of low power. After two AZD1222 doses, both the breadth and the depth of spike-specific TCRs were significantly higher than at day 0 and than in MenACWY recipients. Epitopes outside the regions mutated in the B.1.351 and B.1.1.7 variants were reportedly recognized by nearly half of the unique spike-specific TCRs.

For this clone: The target of this receptor is not known. It has no much larger one-base neighbor in the sample; base qualities were not kept.

The CDR3 regions of human TCRbeta chains were analyzed by immunosequencing. The source study handled its data this way. TCRs in the repertoires were matched against a reference library of SARS-CoV-2-specific TCRs that had been generated with the MIRA antigen-specificity platform. Breadth was defined as the fraction of unique TCRs that were SARS-CoV-2-associated. Depth was defined as the fraction of total T cells that were SARS-CoV-2-associated. Each spike-specific TCR was assigned to its reactive spike region and to a CD4 or CD8 class using the MIRA data. Log10-transformed breadth and depth values were compared by one-way ANOVA with Sidak's multiple comparisons tests. TCRdb limited this immuneACCESS table to in-frame rearrangements with V and J called. A share of clones is missing; checked studies link under half to unresolved V genes, and the rest is unexplained. The V and J calls and clone size are taken from that table; D and trimming were inferred from the DNA. This sample has 130,000 to 150,000 clones in its table, and about 91% of those were observed once. The ten largest account for about 1.5% of the sample.

The V and J ends are trimmed by 7 bases and 8 bases, leaving 11 bases between them. Counted from cysteine to phenylalanine, this CDR3 has 10 amino acids. Only the CDR3 part of the read is kept: 30 bases, read in frame from the first base. Taken from the germline V gene, the CDR1 and CDR2 loops are SQVTM and ANQGSEA. The chain couples TRBV29-1 to TRBJ1-1; too little of a D gene remains to name it. The material was peripheral blood, obtained on day 0 of AZD1222 vaccination. The source of this sequence is an adult in good health. The sequence in DNA is TGCAGCGGGGGTAGGCAGGAAGCTTTCTTT. Translated, this is CSGGRQEAFF. Supplemented by the reference TRBV29-1 and TRBJ1-1 proteins around the CDR3, the complete variable domain is SAVISQKPSRDICQRGTSLTIQCQVDSQVTMMFWYRQQPGQSLTLIATANQGSEATYESGFVIDKFPISRPNLTFSTLTVSNMSPEDSSIYLCSGGRQEAFFGQGTRLTVV.